The rows below give T cell receptor beta chains drawn from one sample of a study of CD8 T cells in Susac syndrome. In TCRdb, the immunoSEQ multiplex PCR reads were re-called with MiXCR into one record per CDR3 protein. This table holds 100,000 to 150,000 distinct CDR3 sequences, 90% to 95% found once. Sequenced sample: CD4+ T cells from PBMCs. The receptors were gathered from a human donor in good health. Each CDR3 is given with its conserved first and last residue. D genes are given only for firm matches. The listing skips clone size in some rows; elsewhere it reads once, few, many or a size class.

TRBJ1-2,TRBV3-1,TRBD1,-,CASSSALPRGLGGYTF,TGTGCCAGCAGCTCAGCCCTTCCGAGGGGGCTGGGGGGCTACACCTTC
TRBJ1-4,TRBV7-2,-,once,CASSLPFPLFF,TGTGCCAGCAGCTTACCCTTTCCACTGTTTTTT
TRBJ1-2,TRBV6-5,-,-,CASTYSLTVGGSYTF,TGTGCCAGCACCTACTCCCTTACAGTTGGCGGAAGCTACACCTTC
TRBJ1-1,TRBV3-1,-,-,CASSRQMNTEAFF,TGTGCCAGCAGCCGACAGATGAACACTGAAGCTTTCTTT
TRBJ1-5,TRBV12-3/TRBV12-4,-,-,CASSFSGNQPQHF,TGTGCCAGCAGTTTCTCGGGGAATCAGCCCCAGCATTTT
TRBJ2-7,TRBV12-3/TRBV12-4,-,-,CASSLYYEQYF,TGTGCCAGCAGCCTTTACTACGAGCAGTACTTC
TRBJ2-7,TRBV7-9,-,-,CASSGGWGEQYF,TGTGCCAGCAGCGGAGGATGGGGCGAGCAGTACTTC
TRBJ1-2,TRBV28,-,-,CASSKTDYGYTF,TGTGCCAGCAGCAAAACAGACTATGGCTACACCTTC
TRBJ2-7,TRBV30,-,-,CAWGKGPAAAYEQYF,TGTGCCTGGGGAAAGGGCCCAGCCGCCGCCTACGAGCAGTACTTC
TRBJ2-3,TRBV5-1,TRBD2,-,CASTPRLAGSTDTQYF,TGCGCCAGCACCCCCCGACTAGCGGGAAGCACAGATACGCAGTATTTT
TRBJ2-2,TRBV4-2,-,-,CASSNQRGGYTGELFF,TGTGCCAGCAGCAACCAACGGGGAGGTTACACCGGGGAGCTGTTTTTT
TRBJ2-5,TRBV3-1,TRBD1,-,CASSQDPRTGGGGETQYF,TGTGCCAGCAGCCAAGATCCAAGAACAGGGGGCGGCGGGGAGACCCAGTACTTC
TRBJ2-7,TRBV18,TRBD1,-,CASSPPGQGIYEQYF,TGTGCCAGCTCACCACCGGGACAGGGCATCTACGAGCAGTACTTC
TRBJ2-1,TRBV6-1,TRBD2,-,CASMWTSGTNEQFF,TGTGCCAGCATGTGGACTAGCGGGACTAATGAGCAGTTCTTC
TRBJ1-1,TRBV5-6,TRBD1,-,CASSLETGDTEAFF,TGTGCCAGCAGCTTGGAGACAGGGGACACTGAAGCTTTCTTT
TRBJ2-5,TRBV5-1,-,-,CASKRPERETQYF,TGCGCCAGCAAAAGACCAGAGCGGGAGACCCAGTACTTC
TRBJ2-5,TRBV18,-,-,CASSPISGETQYF,TGTGCCAGCTCACCGATTTCGGGAGAGACCCAGTACTTC
TRBJ2-1,TRBV29-1,-,-,CSVGRTRYNEQFF,TGCAGCGTTGGTAGGACCAGGTACAATGAGCAGTTCTTC
TRBJ2-5,TRBV28,-,-,CASSSTGARGTQYF,TGTGCCAGCAGTTCAACCGGGGCTAGGGGGACCCAGTACTTC
TRBJ2-7,TRBV14,TRBD2,-,CASSRGLAGAYEQYF,TGTGCCAGCAGCCGCGGACTAGCGGGAGCCTACGAGCAGTACTTC
TRBJ2-1,TRBV11-1,-,-,CASSLDRGEQFF,TGTGCCAGCAGCTTAGATAGGGGTGAGCAGTTCTTC
TRBJ2-5,TRBV18,-,-,CASSPPQLQETQYF,TGTGCCAGCTCACCCCCCCAGCTTCAAGAGACCCAGTACTTC
TRBJ2-7,TRBV3-1,-,-,CASSQGPGYEQYF,TGTGCCAGCAGCCAAGGTCCCGGCTACGAGCAGTACTTC
TRBJ2-5,TRBV18,TRBD2,-,CASSPGRAGEETQYF,TGTGCCAGCTCTCCGGGACGAGCGGGAGAAGAGACCCAGTACTTC
TRBJ2-2,TRBV7-2,TRBD2,-,CASSLVAGGPPGELFF,TGTGCCAGCAGCTTAGTCGCGGGAGGGCCCCCCGGGGAGCTGTTTTTT
TRBJ2-1,TRBV6-1,TRBD2,-,CASVSSGAYNEQFF,TGTGCCAGCGTTTCGAGCGGGGCCTACAATGAGCAGTTCTTC